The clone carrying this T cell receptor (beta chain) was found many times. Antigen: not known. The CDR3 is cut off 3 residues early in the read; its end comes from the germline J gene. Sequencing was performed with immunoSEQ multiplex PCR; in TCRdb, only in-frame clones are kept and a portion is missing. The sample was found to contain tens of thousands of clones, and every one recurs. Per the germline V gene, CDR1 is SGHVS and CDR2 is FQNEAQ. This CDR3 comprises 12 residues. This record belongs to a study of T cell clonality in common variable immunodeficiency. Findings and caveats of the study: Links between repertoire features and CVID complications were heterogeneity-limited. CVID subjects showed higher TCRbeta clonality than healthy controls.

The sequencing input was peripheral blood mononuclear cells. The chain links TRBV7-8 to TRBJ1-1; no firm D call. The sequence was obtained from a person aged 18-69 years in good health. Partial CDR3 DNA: TGTGCCAGCAGCTTAGAAGGTCCGCGG. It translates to CASSLEGPR. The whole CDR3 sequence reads CASSLEGPRAFF.